The 26 T cell receptor beta chains in this list originate from one sample, sequenced in a study of T cell responses to AZD1222 COVID-19 vaccine. Profiled with immunoSEQ multiplex PCR; TCRdb holds only in-frame clones, not every one. This table has 150,000 to 200,000 clones, approximately 90% appearing once. Sequences were derived from peripheral blood, sampled 28 days after the second AZD1222 dose. These TCRs come from an adult who received the AZD1222 COVID-19 vaccine.

A word on this clone: The junction shows a germline mismatch at one end, possibly a read error. CDR3 nucleotides: TGTGCCAGCAGCTTAGGTCAGCTGAACCCTGAAGCTTTCTTT. It yields the protein CASSLGQLNPEAFF. V usage is TRBV11-2 and J usage is TRBJ1-1; D gene unclear. The CDR3 contains 14 residues. Germline V gene data show CDR1 as SGHAT and CDR2 as FQNNGV.

This clone was seen only once. The chain employs TRBV28 and TRBJ2-5; 7 nucleotides align to TRBD2. V trimming: 7 bases; J trimming: 2 bases; junction bases outside the gene matches: 10. CDR3 length: 15 residues. Looked up from germline, CDR1 is MDHEN and CDR2 is SYDVKM. The CDR3 sequence is CASMKGLRVQETQYF. CDR3 in DNA: TGTGCCAGCATGAAGGGACTACGAGTACAAGAGACCCAGTACTTC.

The chain uses TRBV7-8 and TRBJ2-3; 7 bases are shared with TRBD2. The CDR3 loop spans 16 amino acids. With 1 base clipped from V and 0 bases from J, the junction kept 4 bases outside the gene matches. Germline CDR1 and CDR2: SGHVS and FQNEAQ. The CDR3: CASSLGGGISTDTQYF. As DNA, the CDR3 is TGTGCCAGCAGCTTAGGGGGGGGGATAAGCACAGATACGCAGTATTTT.

V is TRBV24-1 and J is TRBJ1-2; 9 nucleotides agree with TRBD1. The ends lost 4 bases at V and 5 bases at J; junction bases unmatched: 4. The CDR3 runs 14 residues. Germline V CDR1 and CDR2: KGHDR, SFDVKD. This chain's CDR3 is CATSEGQGGYGYTF. The CDR3 DNA follows: TGTGCCACCAGTGAGGGACAGGGAGGGTATGGCTACACCTTC.

The CDR3, as DNA: TGTGCCAGCAGCCCACCCGGGACAGCCCTGAATGAGCAGTTCTTC. The encoded protein is CASSPPGTALNEQFF. This chain uses TRBV3-1 (or the pseudogene TRBV3-2) with TRBJ2-1, with 7 bases lining up with TRBD1. J lost 7 bases, V lost 4 bases, and 10 bases had no gene match. Germline lookup yields CDR1 LGHDT and CDR2 YNNKEL (reference sequence). The CDR3 covers 15 residues.

V gene TRBV6-5 combines with J gene TRBJ2-4, with 8 nucleotides matching TRBD1. The germline V gene has CDR1 MNHEY and CDR2 SVGAGI. CDR3 length: 16 residues. Trimming at V came to 0 bases and at J to 6 bases, leaving 7 bases not matched to a gene. CDR3 DNA: TGTGCCAGCAGTTACTCCCCCGGACAGGGTGGAAACATTCAGTACTTC. It is translated as CASSYSPGQGGNIQYF.

The chain has TRBV15 and TRBJ1-2; D not certain. V gave up 5 bases and J gave up 2 bases, with 6 bases separating them. The length of the CDR3 is 12 residues. CDR1 is LNHNV, CDR2 YYDKDF, per germline (reference sequence). CDR3 nucleotide sequence: TGTGCCACCAGCCCTGCCAACTATGGCTACACCTTC. Translating it yields CATSPANYGYTF.

The chain carries TRBV3-1 (or the pseudogene TRBV3-2) and TRBJ2-2; no definite D call. Germline V lookup: CDR1 LGHDT, CDR2 YNNKEL (reference sequence). The CDR3 spans 12 residues. V lost 0 bases to trimming and J lost 7 bases, with 3 bases between them. As DNA, the CDR3 is TGTGCCAGCAGCCAAGACATCGGGGAGCTGTTTTTT. Its translation is CASSQDIGELFF.

The CDR3 protein is CASSQVPGVLSYEQYF. The CDR3 bases are TGTGCCAGCAGCCAAGTCCCGGGCGTACTCTCCTACGAGCAGTACTTC. This sequence joins TRBV4-2 and TRBJ2-7; unclear D gene. This CDR3 comprises 16 residues. The germline V gene has CDR1 LGHNA and CDR2 YNFKEQ. V lost 1 base, J lost 0 bases, and 13 bases lay in between.

Notes on this clone: A read error may account for a junction end that differs from germline. This chain uses TRBV5-1 with TRBJ2-7; weak D call: TRBD1 (5 bases). The CDR3 extends over 13 amino acids. CDR1 is SGHRS and CDR2 is YFSETQ in the germline V gene. In nucleotides, the CDR3 is TGCGCCAGCACCTTGGGGCCAAACTACGAGCAGTACTTC. Encoded protein: CASTLGPNYEQYF. The full variable domain, completed using reference TRBV5-1 and TRBJ2-7, is KAGVTQTPRYLIKTRGQQVTLSCSPISGHRSVSWYQQTPGQGLQFLFEYFSETQRNKGNFPGRFSGRQFSNSRSEMNVSTLELGDSALYLCASTLGPNYEQYFGPGTRLTVT.

V gene TRBV7-3 combines with J gene TRBJ2-5; D not resolved. Germline V CDR1 and CDR2: SGHTA, FQGTGA. This CDR3 is 13 amino acids long. Trimming took 3 bases from V and 3 from J, leaving 8 bases between them. This CDR3 reads CASSFGAEETQYF. Here the CDR3 DNA reads TGTGCCAGCAGCTTCGGTGCAGAAGAGACCCAGTACTTC.

The chain carries TRBV24-1 and TRBJ1-2; D possibly corresponds to TRBD1 (5 bases). Per the germline V gene, CDR1 is KGHDR and CDR2 is SFDVKD. The V end was cut by 3 bases, the J end by 7 bases, with 14 bases between. The CDR3 contains 14 residues. In nucleotides, the CDR3 is TGTGCCACCAGTGATCCAACCGACAGTGCTGGCTACACCTTC. It is translated as CATSDPTDSAGYTF.

This clone was counted a few times. The chain employs TRBV7-3 and TRBJ2-2, with TRBD2 as a possible D gene (5 bases). Trimming cost V 2 bases and J 3 bases, with 7 bases left between them. CDR3 length: 14 residues. CDR1 SGHTA and CDR2 FQGTGA come from the germline V gene. Written as DNA, the CDR3 is TGTGCCAGCAGCTTAGGGCGGGACACCGGGGAGCTGTTTTTT. It encodes CASSLGRDTGELFF.

The chain joins TRBV7-2 to TRBJ2-3; D is perhaps TRBD1 or TRBD2 (6 bases each). V was trimmed by 5 bases and J by 5 bases, leaving 20 bases between them. The germline V gene encodes CDR1 SGHTA and CDR2 FQGNSA. This CDR3 has 16 amino acids. CDR3 nucleotide sequence: TGTGCCAGCAGCCAGCCAAATACAGGGCGGGGAGATACGCAGTATTTT. Encoded protein: CASSQPNTGRGDTQYF.

V usage is TRBV19 and J usage is TRBJ2-7; weak D call: TRBD1 (6 bases). Germline values: CDR1 LNHDA, CDR2 SQIVND (reference sequence). The CDR3 runs 14 residues. The V gene lost 2 bases and the J gene lost 4 bases, with 12 bases spanning the gap. CDR3 sequence (DNA): TGTGCCAGTAGTATAACGGGCAGGGGATACGAGCAGTACTTC. Encoded protein: CASSITGRGYEQYF.

J is TRBJ2-3 and V is TRBV2; tentatively, D is TRBD2 (6 bases). V gave up 8 bases and J gave up 6 bases, with 18 bases separating them. The germline V gene has CDR1 SNHLY and CDR2 FYNNEI. This CDR3 spans 14 amino acids. The CDR3 loop reads CASSRDSPADTQYF. The CDR3 DNA follows: TGTGCCAGCTCTAGGGACTCCCCGGCGGATACGCAGTATTTT.

The chain couples TRBV23-1 to TRBJ2-5; D ambiguous. TRBV23-1 is classed as an ORF, of uncertain function. The CDR3 is 10 residues long. V lost 4 bases and J lost 14, with 11 bases in between. For the CDR3, the DNA is TGCGCCAGCAGTCCGACGAGTCGATACTTC. Its translation is CASSPTSRYF.

The chain carries TRBV7-2 and TRBJ2-1; 10 nucleotides match TRBD2. The CDR3 loop spans 15 amino acids. Losses at the gene ends were 2 bases for V and 8 bases for J; bases not matched to a gene: 6. In germline, CDR1 is SGHTA, CDR2 FQGNSA. CDR3 loop: CASSLSGRALDEQFF. The CDR3, as DNA: TGTGCCAGCAGCTTAAGCGGGAGGGCCTTGGATGAGCAGTTCTTC. The full variable domain, its missing parts supplied by reference TRBV7-2 and TRBJ2-1, is GAGVSQSPSNKVTEKGKDVELRCDPISGHTALYWYRQSLGQGLEFLIYFQGNSAPDKSGLPSDRFSAERTGGSVSTLTIQRTQQEDSAVYLCASSLSGRALDEQFFGPGTRLTVL.

The J gene is TRBJ1-2, the V gene TRBV3-1 (or the pseudogene TRBV3-2); D unclear. Trimming removed 3 bases at V and 8 bases at J, with 13 bases between. CDR3 length: 13 amino acids. The germline V gene encodes CDR1 LGHDT and CDR2 YNNKEL (reference sequence). The CDR3 sequence is CASSQRSEAGYTF. The CDR3 DNA is TGTGCCAGCAGCCAGAGGAGCGAGGCGGGCTACACCTTC.

V gene TRBV5-1 combines with J gene TRBJ2-1, with D hard to call. CDR1 is SGHRS, CDR2 YFSETQ, per germline. Trimming stripped 6 bases from V and 5 bases from J, with 15 bases between. This CDR3 has 14 residues. CDR3 DNA: TGCGCCAGCAAATCCGACCCACAAAACAATGAGCAGTTCTTC. Encoded protein: CASKSDPQNNEQFF.

The V call is TRBV7-6, the J call TRBJ2-7, with 9 positions matching TRBD1. The trim removed 5 bases at V and 6 bases at J, leaving 14 bases unmatched. Germline V CDR1 and CDR2: SGHVS, FNYEAQ. The CDR3 is made up of 16 amino acids. As DNA, the CDR3 is TGTGCCAGCAGCCTCTCAGCCGGGACAGGGAGAAGCGAGCAGTACTTC. Its protein product is CASSLSAGTGRSEQYF. The full variable domain, rest sourced from reference TRBV7-6 and TRBJ2-7, is GAGVSQSPRYKVTKRGQDVALRCDPISGHVSLYWYRQALGQGPEFLTYFNYEAQQDKSGLPNDRFSAERPEGSISTLTIQRTEQRDSAMYRCASSLSAGTGRSEQYFGPGTRLTVT.

V gene TRBV4-1 combines with J gene TRBJ1-2; 8 bases are a match to TRBD1. The V gene's germline CDR1 is MGHRA and CDR2 YSYEKL. The ends lost 4 bases at V and 4 bases at J; junction bases unmatched: 5. The CDR3 spans 14 residues. CDR3 loop: CASSPTGVAYGYTF. CDR3 in DNA: TGCGCCAGCAGCCCGACAGGGGTGGCCTATGGCTACACCTTC.

The chain couples TRBV27 to TRBJ1-5; TRBD1 is a possible D gene (5 bases). This CDR3 is 17 amino acids long. V was trimmed by 3 bases and J by 0 bases, leaving 15 bases between them. Germline-derived CDR1 and CDR2 are MNHEY and SMNVEV (reference sequence). The CDR3 DNA is TGTGCCAGCAGTTTTAGGGGCCCAGCGAATAGCAATCAGCCCCAGCATTTT. It is translated as CASSFRGPANSNQPQHF.

This clone was detected only a few times. Here the CDR3 reads CASSAGTGVYEQYF. The CDR3 region has the DNA TGTGCCAGCAGCGCCGGGACAGGGGTCTACGAGCAGTACTTC. The V call is TRBV9, the J call TRBJ2-7; 10 bases are shared with TRBD1. CDR3 length: 14 amino acids. Germline V gives CDR1 SGDLS, CDR2 YYNGEE. The V gene end was trimmed by 3 bases and the J gene end by 3 bases; junction bases not matched to a gene: 3.

J is TRBJ2-2 and V is TRBV7-3; perhaps TRBD2 as D (5 bases). The CDR3 totals 18 residues. Germline V gene data show CDR1 as SGHTA and CDR2 as FQGTGA. Trimming stripped 1 base from V and 6 bases from J, with 21 bases between. The CDR3 nucleotides read TGTGCCAGCAGCTTAAAGGTTTTTCGAGACTTGGACTCCGGGGAGCTGTTTTTT. Translation gives CASSLKVFRDLDSGELFF.

The rearrangement links TRBV7-3 to TRBJ2-2; no clear D. With 0 bases removed from V and 6 bases from J, the gap between germline ends came to 5 bases. This CDR3 is 13 amino acids long. Germline V lookup: CDR1 SGHTA, CDR2 FQGTGA. CDR3 residues: CASSLTFPGELFF. In DNA, the CDR3 is TGTGCCAGCAGCTTAACCTTTCCCGGGGAGCTGTTTTTT.